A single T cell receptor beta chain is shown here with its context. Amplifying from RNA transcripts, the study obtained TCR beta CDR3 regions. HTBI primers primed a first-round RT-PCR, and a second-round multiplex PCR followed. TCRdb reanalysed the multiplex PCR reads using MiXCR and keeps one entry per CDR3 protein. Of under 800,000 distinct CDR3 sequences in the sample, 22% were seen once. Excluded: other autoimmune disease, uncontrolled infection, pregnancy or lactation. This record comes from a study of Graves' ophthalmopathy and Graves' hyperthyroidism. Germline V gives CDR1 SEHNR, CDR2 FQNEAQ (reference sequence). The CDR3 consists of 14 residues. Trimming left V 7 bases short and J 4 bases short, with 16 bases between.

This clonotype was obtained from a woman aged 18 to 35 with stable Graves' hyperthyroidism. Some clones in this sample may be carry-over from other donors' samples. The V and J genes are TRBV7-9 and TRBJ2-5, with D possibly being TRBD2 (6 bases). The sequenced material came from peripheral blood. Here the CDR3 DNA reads TGTGCCAGCACCTCGCTGGGGGGTCGAGAGACCCAGTACTTC. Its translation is CASTSLGGRETQYF. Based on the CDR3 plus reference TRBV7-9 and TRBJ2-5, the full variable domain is DTGVSQNPRHKITKRGQNVTFRCDPISEHNRLYWYRQTLGQGPEFLTYFQNEAQLEKSRLLSDRFSAERPKGSFSTLEIQRTEQGDSAMYLCASTSLGGRETQYFGPGTRLLVL.